Sequencing of this T cell receptor beta chain was carried out in a study of blood T cell repertoires in COVID-19. In the study overall: Donors in the United States, Italy and Spain gave samples during acute or convalescent COVID-19.

V gave up 4 bases and J gave up 6 bases, with 19 bases separating them. CDR3 length equals 16 residues. In germline, CDR1 is MNHEY, CDR2 SVGEGT. In the original workflow: Amplification from reference gene primers served as the basis for estimated nucleated cell counts. This table comes from immunoSEQ multiplex PCR, and its TCRdb copy is limited to in-frame clones, with some not included. V and J calls and clone size are as listed in that table; D and trimming were resolved from the DNA. The sample has roughly 250,000 clones, roughly 80% seen once. This chain links TRBV6-2 or TRBV6-3 with TRBJ1-5; TRBD1 is a possible D gene (6 bases). The clonotype was recovered from a woman aged 80 or over with acute or convalescent COVID-19. Specimen: peripheral blood. CDR3 protein: CASSSKRQGIGQPQHF. CDR3 nucleotide sequence: TGTGCCAGCAGTTCCAAAAGGCAGGGGATCGGTCAGCCCCAGCATTTT.